Below are 18 T cell receptor beta chains sequenced from a single sample in a study of T cell responses to AZD1222 COVID-19 vaccine. TCRdb's table, derived via immunoSEQ multiplex PCR, lists solely in-frame clones and lacks some. The sample includes roughly 79,000 clones, about 72% of them seen just once. Sequencing used peripheral blood, obtained on day 0 of AZD1222 vaccination. The source of these receptors is an adult in good health.

The rearrangement uses TRBV7-8 and TRBJ1-2; D ambiguous. V was cut by 0 bases and J by 2 bases, with 4 bases left in between. This CDR3 comprises 13 residues. Germline values: CDR1 SGHVS, CDR2 FQNEAQ. CDR3 coding DNA: TGTGCCAGCAGCTTAGCGTGGAACTATGGCTACACCTTC. Translation: CASSLAWNYGYTF.

This chain links TRBV6-2 or TRBV6-3 with TRBJ2-7; TRBD2 aligns across 13 bases. Germline trimming cut 4 bases from V and 5 bases from J; bases unmatched to any gene: 14. The CDR3 covers 18 residues. Germline V gives CDR1 MNHEY, CDR2 SVGEGT. CDR3 sequence: CASSSQPGLAGESHEQYF. The CDR3 nucleotides read TGTGCCAGCAGTTCCCAGCCCGGACTAGCGGGAGAGAGCCACGAGCAGTACTTC.

The chain has TRBV7-6 and TRBJ2-3, with 9 positions matching TRBD2. There are 15 residues in the CDR3. Germline V gene lookup returns CDR1 SGHVS and CDR2 FNYEAQ. The J segment lost 3 bases and the V segment lost 3 bases, leaving 4 bases of the junction unmatched. CDR3 nucleotide sequence: TGTGCCAGCAGCTTCGGACTAGCGCAGACAGATACGCAGTATTTT. Residues: CASSFGLAQTDTQYF. Using reference TRBV7-6 and TRBJ2-3 for the parts outside the CDR3, the full variable domain is GAGVSQSPRYKVTKRGQDVALRCDPISGHVSLYWYRQALGQGPEFLTYFNYEAQQDKSGLPNDRFSAERPEGSISTLTIQRTEQRDSAMYRCASSFGLAQTDTQYFGPGTRLTVL.

This clone came up a few times. V and J are TRBV9 and TRBJ2-1, with D unresolved. Germline values: CDR1 SGDLS, CDR2 YYNGEE. This CDR3 contains 12 residues. V lost 0 bases, J lost 5 bases, and 3 bases lay in between. The CDR3 nucleotides read TGTGCCAGCAGCGTAGGGAACAATGAGCAGTTCTTC. This encodes CASSVGNNEQFF.

The table lists this clone with a few counts. The J gene is TRBJ1-1, the V gene TRBV29-1; D is ambiguous. Germline V gives CDR1 SQVTM, CDR2 ANQGSEA. CDR3 length: 12 residues. Trimming shortened V by 4 bases and J by 0 bases, and 6 bases separated the two germline ends. CDR3 DNA: TGCAGCGTTGTTGGCATGAACACTGAAGCTTTCTTT. Its protein is CSVVGMNTEAFF.

The DNA of the CDR3 is TGTGCCAGCAGCCCGGGACAGGCGGAGACCCAGTACTTC. Amino acids: CASSPGQAETQYF. This chain connects TRBV11-2 to TRBJ2-5; 8 bases align to TRBD1. The CDR3 contains 13 residues. J lost 5 bases, V lost 5 bases, and 4 bases had no gene match. Germline CDR1 is SGHAT and CDR2 is FQNNGV.

The rearrangement links TRBV6-5 to TRBJ2-2; D remains unclear. This CDR3 is built from 15 residues. Germline CDR1 is MNHEY and CDR2 is SVGAGI. V lost 7 bases to trimming and J lost 1 base, with 13 bases between them. DNA for the CDR3: TGTGCCAGCACCAGACTTCTTAGGAACACCGGGGAGCTGTTTTTT. As protein: CASTRLLRNTGELFF.

The genes are TRBV6-5 and TRBJ1-2; a weak D match, TRBD1 (6 bases). V lost 2 bases and J lost 3, with 16 bases in between. The CDR3 covers 16 residues. Germline lookup yields CDR1 MNHEY and CDR2 SVGAGI. CDR3 amino acids: CASSYTSGGQDYGYTF. The CDR3 bases are TGTGCCAGCAGTTACACCTCTGGGGGACAAGACTATGGCTACACCTTC.

Only one count was recorded for this clone. The CDR3 spells CASSFGTEMNTEAFF. As DNA, the CDR3 is TGTGCCAGCAGTTTCGGGACAGAGATGAACACTGAAGCTTTCTTT. The J gene is TRBJ1-1, the V gene TRBV28, with TRBD1 identical over 7 bases. In germline, CDR1 is MDHEN, CDR2 SYDVKM. Trimming cost V 3 bases and J 0 bases; bases outside gene matches: 4. This CDR3 is 15 amino acids long. The full variable domain, rest sourced from reference TRBV28 and TRBJ1-1, is DVKVTQSSRYLVKRTGEKVFLECVQDMDHENMFWYRQDPGLGLRLIYFSYDVKMKEKGDIPEGYSVSREKKERFSLILESASTNQTSMYLCASSFGTEMNTEAFFGQGTRLTVV.

The gene calls are TRBV7-8 and TRBJ2-2, with TRBD1 identical over 7 bases. Germline V gives CDR1 SGHVS, CDR2 FQNEAQ. The V and J ends lost 2 bases and 7 bases, in that order; junction bases with no gene match: 4. This CDR3 contains 14 residues. The CDR3 DNA reads TGTGCCAGCAGCTTATACAGGGGCGGCGGGGAGCTGTTTTTT. Residues: CASSLYRGGGELFF.

The rearrangement joins TRBV5-1 to TRBJ2-2; TRBD2 agrees at 9 bases. CDR1 SGHRS and CDR2 YFSETQ come from the germline V gene. The CDR3 consists of 13 residues. V shed 7 bases, J shed 4 bases, and the junction held 2 bases outside the gene matches. CDR3 region: CASSAGGTGELFF. For the CDR3, the DNA is TGCGCCAGCTCAGCGGGGGGCACCGGGGAGCTGTTTTTT.

The chain uses TRBV12-3 or TRBV12-4 and TRBJ2-5; TRBD1 is a possible D gene (5 bases). The CDR3 is 13 amino acids. Trimming left V 6 bases short and J 5 bases short, with 13 bases between. As DNA, the CDR3 is TGTGCCAGCAGCCGACAGATCCTGGAGACCCAGTACTTC. The encoded protein is CASSRQILETQYF.

The chain is built from TRBV5-1 and TRBJ1-2, with a weak D call TRBD1 (5 bases). The V gene's germline CDR1 is SGHRS and CDR2 YFSETQ. The CDR3 extends over 15 amino acids. V lost 0 bases, J lost 6 bases, and 15 bases lay in between. CDR3 DNA sequence: TGCGCCAGCAGCTTGGATTGGGGGGAGGAGGATGGCTACACCTTC. Its translation is CASSLDWGEEDGYTF. Together with reference TRBV5-1 and TRBJ1-2, the CDR3 gives the full variable domain: KAGVTQTPRYLIKTRGQQVTLSCSPISGHRSVSWYQQTPGQGLQFLFEYFSETQRNKGNFPGRFSGRQFSNSRSEMNVSTLELGDSALYLCASSLDWGEEDGYTFGSGTRLTVV.

J is TRBJ2-1 and V is TRBV14; D is possibly TRBD2 (5 bases). This CDR3 has 15 residues. V lost 4 bases, J lost 12 bases, and 22 bases lay in between. In germline, CDR1 is SGHDN, CDR2 FVKESK. The CDR3: CASSPLGWASEGQFF. The CDR3 DNA sequence: TGTGCCAGCAGCCCCCTGGGTTGGGCCTCTGAGGGGCAGTTCTTC. The full variable domain, rest sourced from reference TRBV14 and TRBJ2-1, is EAGVTQFPSHSVIEKGQTVTLRCDPISGHDNLYWYRRVMGKEIKFLLHFVKESKQDESGMPNNRFLAERTGGTYSTLKVQPAELEDSGVYFCASSPLGWASEGQFFGPGTRLTVL.

This chain joins TRBV30 and TRBJ1-1; D is unclear. From germline, CDR1 is GTSNPN and CDR2 SVGIG (reference sequence). The germline V and J ends were trimmed by 0 bases and 3 bases, with 8 bases remaining between them. There are 13 residues in the CDR3. CDR3 amino acids: CAWSVPWDTEAFF. CDR3 in DNA: TGTGCCTGGAGTGTACCTTGGGACACTGAAGCTTTCTTT.

This chain joins TRBV29-1 and TRBJ2-3; TRBD2 is a possible D gene (6 bases). V was shortened by 2 bases and J by 3 bases, with 12 bases between the two germline ends. Germline CDR1 is SQVTM and CDR2 is ANQGSEA. CDR3 length equals 14 residues. CDR3 residues: CSVERGRGTDTQYF. For the CDR3, the DNA is TGCAGCGTTGAACGGGGGAGAGGGACAGATACGCAGTATTTT.

The rearrangement uses TRBV28 and TRBJ1-4, with a tentative D call TRBD1 (6 bases). CDR1 and CDR2 from the germline V gene are MDHEN and SYDVKM. Trimming removed 3 bases at V and 2 bases at J, with 13 bases between. This CDR3 has 16 amino acids. CDR3 sequence: CASSFRGPATNEKLFF. CDR3 DNA: TGTGCCAGCAGTTTCAGGGGTCCCGCCACTAATGAAAAACTGTTTTTT.

This rearrangement joins TRBV4-3 to TRBJ2-1; D may be TRBD1 or TRBD2 (5 bases each). Germline assignment: CDR1 LGHNA and CDR2 YSLEER. The CDR3 loop spans 16 amino acids. Trimming stripped 3 bases from V and 12 bases from J, with 24 bases between. The DNA of the CDR3 is TGCGCCAGCAGCCACCTATTTGACGCTAGCAGGGCAGTGCAGTTCTTC. It encodes CASSHLFDASRAVQFF.